The text below deals with one TCR beta chain. This entry comes from a study of OX40 agonist ivuxolimab in advanced cancers. The V and J ends lost 4 bases and 3 bases, in that order; junction bases with no gene match: 6. The CDR3 spans 15 residues. The repertoire was sequenced with immunoSEQ multiplex PCR; TCRdb's copy has only in-frame clones and lacks some. The profile shows roughly 80,000 clones, about 80% of them singletons. The sample consisted of CD4+ or CD8+ T cells sorted from blood, taken in a trial of the OX40 agonist ivuxolimab. The chain carries TRBV5-3 and TRBJ1-5; 8 positions match TRBD1. TRBV5-3 qualifies as an ORF whose function is uncertain. The receptor comes from an adult with an advanced solid tumor such as melanoma, head and neck, liver or kidney cancer. The CDR3 DNA is TGTGCCAGAAGCCAAGGGACAGGACTCAATCAGCCCCAGCATTTT. Its translation is CARSQGTGLNQPQHF.